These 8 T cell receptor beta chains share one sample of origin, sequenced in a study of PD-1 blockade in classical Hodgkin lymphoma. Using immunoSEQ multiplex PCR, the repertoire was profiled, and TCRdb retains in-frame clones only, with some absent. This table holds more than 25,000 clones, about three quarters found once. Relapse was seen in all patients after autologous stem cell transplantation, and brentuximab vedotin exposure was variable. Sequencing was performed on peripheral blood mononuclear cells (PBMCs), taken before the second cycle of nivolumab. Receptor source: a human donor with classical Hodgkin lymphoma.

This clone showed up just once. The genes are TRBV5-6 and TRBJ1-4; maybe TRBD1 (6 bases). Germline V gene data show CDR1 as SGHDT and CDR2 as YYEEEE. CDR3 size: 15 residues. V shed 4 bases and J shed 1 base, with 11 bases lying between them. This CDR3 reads CASSLGGITNEKLFF. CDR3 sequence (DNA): TGTGCCAGCAGCCTGGGGGGCATAACTAATGAAAAACTGTTTTTT.

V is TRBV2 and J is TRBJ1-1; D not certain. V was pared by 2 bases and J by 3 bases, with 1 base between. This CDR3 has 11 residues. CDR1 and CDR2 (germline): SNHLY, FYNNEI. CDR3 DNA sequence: TGTGCCAGCAGTGAATACACTGAAGCTTTCTTT. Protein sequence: CASSEYTEAFF.

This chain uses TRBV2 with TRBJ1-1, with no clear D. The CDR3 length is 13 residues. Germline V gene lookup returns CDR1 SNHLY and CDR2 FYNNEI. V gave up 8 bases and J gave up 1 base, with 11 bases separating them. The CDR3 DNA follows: TGTGCCAGCGGTAAGGCCCCGAACACTGAAGCTTTCTTT. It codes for CASGKAPNTEAFF.

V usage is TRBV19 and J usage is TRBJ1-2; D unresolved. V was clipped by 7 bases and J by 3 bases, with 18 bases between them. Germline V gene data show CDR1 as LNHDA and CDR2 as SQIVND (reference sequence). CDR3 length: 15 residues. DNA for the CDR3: TGTGCCAGTACCGACCCCCGGTCGAGGGACTATGGCTACACCTTC. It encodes CASTDPRSRDYGYTF.

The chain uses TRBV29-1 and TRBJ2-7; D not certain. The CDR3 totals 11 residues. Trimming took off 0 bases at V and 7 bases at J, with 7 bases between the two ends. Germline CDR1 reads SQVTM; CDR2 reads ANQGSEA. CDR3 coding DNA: TGCAGCGTTGAAGATGTTGGGGAGCAGTACTTC. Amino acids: CSVEDVGEQYF.

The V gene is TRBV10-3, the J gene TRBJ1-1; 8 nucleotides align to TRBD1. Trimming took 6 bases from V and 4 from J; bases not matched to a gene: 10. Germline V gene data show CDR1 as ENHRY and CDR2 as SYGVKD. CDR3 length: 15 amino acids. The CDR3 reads CAIREGQGGGTEAFF. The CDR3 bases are TGTGCCATCAGGGAAGGACAGGGCGGAGGCACTGAAGCTTTCTTT.

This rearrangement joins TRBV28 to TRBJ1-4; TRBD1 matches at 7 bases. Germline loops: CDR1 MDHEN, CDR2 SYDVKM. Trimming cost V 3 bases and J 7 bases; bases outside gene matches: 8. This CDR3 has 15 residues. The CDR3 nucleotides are TGTGCCAGCAGTTTCGAGGGGGCAGGCGGTGAAAAACTGTTTTTT. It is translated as CASSFEGAGGEKLFF.

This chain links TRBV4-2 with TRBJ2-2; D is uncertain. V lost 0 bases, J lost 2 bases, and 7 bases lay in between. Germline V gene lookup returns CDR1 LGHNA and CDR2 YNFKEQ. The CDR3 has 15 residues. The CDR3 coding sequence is TGTGCCAGCAGCCAAGATCCAGCCAACACCGGGGAGCTGTTTTTT. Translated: CASSQDPANTGELFF.